The T cell receptor beta chain under discussion was sequenced for a study of ipilimumab plus nivolumab after autologous stem cell transplantation. Study background: Typical patient got 5 or 6 ipilimumab doses and seven to nine nivolumab doses (median).

A remark on this clone: Its cognate antigen is unknown.

Starting 14 to 28 days after autologous transplant, ipilimumab 1 mg/kg was given. Here immunoSEQ multiplex PCR was the method, and the copy in TCRdb shows in-frame clones only, minus some. The sample includes some 43,000 clones, roughly 84% of them seen just once. Study-wide points: Authors suggest TCR repertoire, Treg phenotype and gut microbiota support further study.

With V trimmed by 8 bases and J by 5 bases, 4 bases remained unmatched. The CDR3 has 13 amino acids. The V gene's germline CDR1 is LNHDA and CDR2 SQIVND (reference sequence). The clonotype was recovered from a male donor with multiple myeloma. The sample consisted of PBMCs, taken in a trial of ipilimumab plus nivolumab as post-transplant consolidation. The J gene is TRBJ1-5, the V gene TRBV19; TRBD1 matches 9 bases. The CDR3 sequence: CASRDREYQPQHF. CDR3 bases: TGTGCCAGTCGGGACAGGGAGTATCAGCCCCAGCATTTT.